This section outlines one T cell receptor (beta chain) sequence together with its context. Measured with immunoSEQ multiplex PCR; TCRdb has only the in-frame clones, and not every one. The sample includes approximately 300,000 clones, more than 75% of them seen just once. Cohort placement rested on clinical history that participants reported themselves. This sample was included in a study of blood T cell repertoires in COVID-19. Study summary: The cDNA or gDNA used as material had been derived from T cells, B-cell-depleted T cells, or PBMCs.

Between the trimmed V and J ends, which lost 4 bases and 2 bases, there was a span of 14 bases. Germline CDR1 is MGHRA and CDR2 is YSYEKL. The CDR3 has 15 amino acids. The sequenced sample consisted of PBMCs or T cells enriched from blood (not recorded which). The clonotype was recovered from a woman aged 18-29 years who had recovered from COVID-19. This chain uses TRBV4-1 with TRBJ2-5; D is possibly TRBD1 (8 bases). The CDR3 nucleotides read TGCGCCAGCAGCCGCAACAGGGGGGGGCAAGAGACCCAGTACTTC. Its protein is CASSRNRGGQETQYF.